This T cell receptor beta chain was obtained from a study of cytomegalovirus exposure and HLA in healthy donors. Study conclusions and caveats: Most TCR sequences were seen very rarely across donors, but some public TCRs occurred in many. In a later analysis, parvovirus B19, influenza, CMV and Epstein-Barr virus appeared linked to several top co-occurrence clusters.

In regard to this clone: The target antigen is unknown.

V lost 6 bases, J lost 0 bases, and 8 bases stayed unmatched. Germline V gene lookup returns CDR1 MNHEY and CDR2 SMNVEV (reference sequence). There are 16 residues in the CDR3. A multiplex PCR was run with 60 Vbeta primers and 13 Jbeta primers. In the source study's methods: The count from a later analysis was 79 million or so unique TCR beta chains, some 9.9 million of them shared. Data came from immunoSEQ multiplex PCR; TCRdb stores just in-frame clones and leaves some out. That table supplies the V and J calls and clone size; D and trimming were determined from the DNA. In total, the table holds some 120,000 clones.

The sequence was collected from a man aged 35 to 55 in good health and CMV-seronegative. The chain combines TRBV27 with TRBJ1-3; TRBD1 aligns across 7 bases. The specimen sequenced was PBMCs. The CDR3 loop reads CASRATGVVSGNTIYF. CDR3 in DNA: TGTGCCAGCAGGGCTACAGGGGTAGTCTCTGGAAACACCATATATTTT.